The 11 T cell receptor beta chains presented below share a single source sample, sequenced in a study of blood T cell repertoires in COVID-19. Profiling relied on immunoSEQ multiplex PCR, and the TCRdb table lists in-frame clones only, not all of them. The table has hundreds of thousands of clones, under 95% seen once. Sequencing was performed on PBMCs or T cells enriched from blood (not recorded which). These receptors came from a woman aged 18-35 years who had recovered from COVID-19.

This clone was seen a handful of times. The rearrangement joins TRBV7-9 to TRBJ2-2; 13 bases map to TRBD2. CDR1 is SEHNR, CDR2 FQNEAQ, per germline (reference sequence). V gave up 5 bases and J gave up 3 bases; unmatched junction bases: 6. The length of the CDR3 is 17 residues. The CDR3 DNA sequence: TGTGCCAGCAGCCTGACTAGCGGGAGGATGCACACCGGGGAGCTGTTTTTT. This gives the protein CASSLTSGRMHTGELFF.

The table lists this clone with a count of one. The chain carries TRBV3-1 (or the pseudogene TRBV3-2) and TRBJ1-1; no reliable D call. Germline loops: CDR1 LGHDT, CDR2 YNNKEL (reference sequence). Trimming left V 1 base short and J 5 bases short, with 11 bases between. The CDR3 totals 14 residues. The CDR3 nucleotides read TGTGCCAGCAGCCAAGTTGCGGGCAGGACTGAAGCTTTCTTT. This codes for CASSQVAGRTEAFF.

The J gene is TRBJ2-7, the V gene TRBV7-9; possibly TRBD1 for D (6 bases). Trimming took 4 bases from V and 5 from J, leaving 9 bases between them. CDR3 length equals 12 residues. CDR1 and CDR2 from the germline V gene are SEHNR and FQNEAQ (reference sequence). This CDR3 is CASSSSGDEQYF. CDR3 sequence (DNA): TGTGCCAGCAGCTCATCAGGGGACGAGCAGTACTTC.

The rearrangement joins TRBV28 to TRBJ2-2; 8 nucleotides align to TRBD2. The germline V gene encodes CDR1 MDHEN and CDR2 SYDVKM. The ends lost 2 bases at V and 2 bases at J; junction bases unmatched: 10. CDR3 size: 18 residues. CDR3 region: CASSLRFWRGENTGELFF. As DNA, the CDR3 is TGTGCCAGCAGTTTACGGTTTTGGCGGGGGGAAAACACCGGGGAGCTGTTTTTT.

The CDR3: CASSLLGGLAGPNEQFF. DNA for the CDR3: TGTGCCAGCAGCTTACTGGGAGGACTAGCGGGGCCGAATGAGCAGTTCTTC. The chain recombines TRBV7-2 with TRBJ2-1, with 12 bases aligning to TRBD2. J lost 7 bases, V lost 2 bases, and 9 bases had no gene match. CDR3 size: 17 residues. Per germline, CDR1 SGHTA and CDR2 FQGNSA.

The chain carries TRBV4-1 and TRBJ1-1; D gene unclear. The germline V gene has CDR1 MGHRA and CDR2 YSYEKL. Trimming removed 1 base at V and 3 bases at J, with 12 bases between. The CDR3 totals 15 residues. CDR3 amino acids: CASSQGRNRDTEAFF. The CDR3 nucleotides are TGCGCCAGCAGCCAAGGACGCAATCGGGACACTGAAGCTTTCTTT.

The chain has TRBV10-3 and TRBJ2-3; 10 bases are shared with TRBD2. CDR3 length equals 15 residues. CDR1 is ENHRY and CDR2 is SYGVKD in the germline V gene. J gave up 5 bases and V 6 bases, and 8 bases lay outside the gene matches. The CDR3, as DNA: TGTGCCATCAGCCCAGGGACTAGCGCCAGAGATACGCAGTATTTT. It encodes CAISPGTSARDTQYF.

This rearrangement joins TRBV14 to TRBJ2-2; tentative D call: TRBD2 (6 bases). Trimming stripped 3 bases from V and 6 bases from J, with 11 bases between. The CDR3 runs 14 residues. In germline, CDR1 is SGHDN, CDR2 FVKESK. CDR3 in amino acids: CASSHRGASGELFF. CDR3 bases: TGTGCCAGCAGCCATCGCGGGGCATCCGGGGAGCTGTTTTTT.

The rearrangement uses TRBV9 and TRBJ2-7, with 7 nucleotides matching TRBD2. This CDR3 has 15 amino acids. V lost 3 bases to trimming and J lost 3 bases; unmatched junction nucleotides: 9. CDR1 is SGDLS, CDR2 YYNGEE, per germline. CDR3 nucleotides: TGTGCCAGCAGCGCCGGACTAGAAGAATTCTACGAGCAGTACTTC. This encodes CASSAGLEEFYEQYF. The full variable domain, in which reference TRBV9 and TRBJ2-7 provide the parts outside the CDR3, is DSGVTQTPKHLITATGQRVTLRCSPRSGDLSVYWYQQSLDQGLQFLIQYYNGEERAKGNILERFSAQQFPDLHSELNLSSLELGDSALYFCASSAGLEEFYEQYFGPGTRLTVT.

CDR3 sequence: CASSPDRVVGDEQFF. In DNA, the CDR3 is TGTGCCAGCAGTCCCGACAGGGTTGTAGGGGATGAGCAGTTCTTC. This chain connects TRBV28 to TRBJ2-1; TRBD1 agrees at 7 bases. Trimming took 5 bases from V and 8 from J; bases not matched to a gene: 12. The germline V gene has CDR1 MDHEN and CDR2 SYDVKM. The CDR3 covers 15 residues.

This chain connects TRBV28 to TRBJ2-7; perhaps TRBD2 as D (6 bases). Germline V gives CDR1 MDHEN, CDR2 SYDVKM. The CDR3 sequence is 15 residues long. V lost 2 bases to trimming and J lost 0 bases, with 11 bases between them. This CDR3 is CASSLAGRSSYEQYF. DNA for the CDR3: TGTGCCAGCAGTTTAGCGGGGCGGAGCTCCTACGAGCAGTACTTC. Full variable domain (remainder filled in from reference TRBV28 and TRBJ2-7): DVKVTQSSRYLVKRTGEKVFLECVQDMDHENMFWYRQDPGLGLRLIYFSYDVKMKEKGDIPEGYSVSREKKERFSLILESASTNQTSMYLCASSLAGRSSYEQYFGPGTRLTVT.